A single sample gave rise to the 28 T cell receptor beta chains below, sequenced in a study of blood T cell repertoires in COVID-19. The method was immunoSEQ multiplex PCR; TCRdb's version includes in-frame clones alone and lacks a portion of them. The repertoire consists of approximately 150,000 clones, with about 86% occurring once and the leading ten covering around 3.3%. The sample comprised peripheral blood. All receptors derive from a man aged 70-80 years with acute or convalescent COVID-19.

The rearrangement links TRBV5-4 to TRBJ1-1; 10 nucleotides align to TRBD1. Germline V lookup: CDR1 SGHNT, CDR2 YYREEE (reference sequence). V dropped 3 bases and J dropped 5; count of bases not matched to a gene: 7. CDR3 size: 15 residues. The CDR3 protein is CASSSRDRGSTEAFF. The CDR3 DNA reads TGTGCCAGCAGCTCGAGGGACAGGGGTAGTACTGAAGCTTTCTTT.

The genes are TRBV14 and TRBJ1-2; TRBD1 might be the D (5 bases). The CDR3 runs 12 residues. The V end lost 5 bases, the J end lost 7 bases, and 11 bases lay between the germline ends. The germline V gene has CDR1 SGHDN and CDR2 FVKESK. Written as DNA, the CDR3 is TGTGCCAGCAGCTTGGGACTTTTTGGCTACACCTTC. This encodes CASSLGLFGYTF.

This clone was observed a handful of times. This chain joins TRBV18 and TRBJ2-1; TRBD2 matches at 14 bases. The germline V gene has CDR1 KGHSH and CDR2 LQKENI. The CDR3 totals 18 residues. Germline trimming cut 2 bases from V and 2 bases from J; bases unmatched to any gene: 5. CDR3 sequence: CASSPETSGRAPYNEQFF. CDR3 nucleotides: TGTGCCAGCTCACCAGAGACTAGCGGGAGGGCACCCTACAATGAGCAGTTCTTC.

The chain has TRBV2 and TRBJ1-5; TRBD1 agrees at 7 bases. Germline loops: CDR1 SNHLY, CDR2 FYNNEI. There are 14 residues in the CDR3. V dropped 7 bases and J dropped 0; count of bases not matched to a gene: 3. CDR3 amino acids: CASMRGPSNQPQHF. The CDR3 DNA reads as TGTGCCAGCATGAGGGGGCCTAGCAATCAGCCCCAGCATTTT.

This clone was recorded a few times. The chain combines TRBV5-4 with TRBJ2-1, with 7 nucleotides matching TRBD1. This CDR3 is 15 amino acids long. Germline loops: CDR1 SGHNT, CDR2 YYREEE (reference sequence). Trimming at V came to 4 bases and at J to 4 bases, leaving 8 bases not matched to a gene. The CDR3 spells CASSPDRRQYNEQFF. CDR3 nucleotide sequence: TGTGCCAGCAGCCCGGACAGGCGGCAATACAATGAGCAGTTCTTC.

The rearrangement links TRBV3-1 (or the pseudogene TRBV3-2) to TRBJ2-7, with TRBD2 as a possible D gene (5 bases). Germline assignment: CDR1 LGHDT and CDR2 YNNKEL (reference sequence). V dropped 0 bases and J dropped 2 bases, with 11 bases sitting between them. CDR3 length: 15 amino acids. The CDR3 protein is CASSQEPRGTYEQYF. CDR3 bases: TGTGCCAGCAGCCAAGAACCCCGGGGAACCTACGAGCAGTACTTC.

In DNA form, the CDR3 reads TGTGCCAGCAGCGTACCCGGGACAGGACTAGCGGGAGGGCAAGAGACCCAGTACTTC. Encoded protein: CASSVPGTGLAGGQETQYF. The gene calls are TRBV13 and TRBJ2-5, with 15 bases that match TRBD2. Germline V gene data show CDR1 as PRHDT and CDR2 as FYEKMQ (reference sequence). The CDR3 totals 19 residues. Unmatched junction bases numbered 12, after V lost 5 bases and J lost 2 bases.

This clone was counted between two and nine times. The rearrangement links TRBV7-9 to TRBJ2-1; D not resolved. The length of the CDR3 is 15 residues. V shed 4 bases and J shed 0 bases, with 10 bases lying between them. In germline, CDR1 is SEHNR, CDR2 FQNEAQ (reference sequence). CDR3 amino acids: CASSSATGSYNEQFF. The CDR3 DNA sequence: TGTGCCAGCAGCTCCGCCACGGGCTCCTACAATGAGCAGTTCTTC.

V gene TRBV7-2 combines with J gene TRBJ2-5, with a weak D call TRBD1 (5 bases). The CDR3 sequence is 14 residues long. The germline V and J ends were trimmed by 5 bases and 2 bases, with 12 bases remaining between them. Germline V CDR1 and CDR2: SGHTA, FQGNSA. CDR3 sequence reads: CASSAPGWQETQYF. In nucleotides, the CDR3 is TGTGCCAGCAGCGCCCCAGGGTGGCAAGAGACCCAGTACTTC.

The chain joins TRBV14 to TRBJ1-2; a possible D gene is TRBD1 (5 bases). From germline, CDR1 is SGHDN and CDR2 FVKESK. The V and J ends lost 1 base and 5 bases respectively, with 11 bases between them. The CDR3 runs to 14 residues. For the CDR3, the DNA is TGTGCCAGCAGCCAAGGTCAGGGATGGTATGGCTACACCTTC. It yields the protein CASSQGQGWYGYTF.

The CDR3 bases are TGCAGCGGTGCCGGGGGACAGGGGGCAAAAAATGAGCAGTTCTTC. Translation: CSGAGGQGAKNEQFF. The chain uses TRBV29-1 and TRBJ2-1, with TRBD1 matching over 12 bases. CDR1 is SQVTM, CDR2 ANQGSEA, per germline. V dropped 7 bases and J dropped 7; count of bases not matched to a gene: 11. The CDR3 spans 15 residues.

This chain connects TRBV14 to TRBJ2-1; TRBD2 aligns across 7 bases. Losses at the gene ends were 1 base for V and 6 bases for J; bases not matched to a gene: 3. Germline values: CDR1 SGHDN, CDR2 FVKESK. This CDR3 has 14 amino acids. DNA of the CDR3: TGTGCCAGCAGCCAAGTTCCTAGCGGCAATGAGCAGTTCTTC. It codes for CASSQVPSGNEQFF.

The J gene is TRBJ1-2, the V gene TRBV7-9, with D possibly matching TRBD1 (5 bases). Germline-derived CDR1 and CDR2 are SEHNR and FQNEAQ (reference sequence). The ends were cut back, 5 bases at V and 0 bases at J, with 10 bases in the middle. The CDR3 consists of 14 residues. Here the CDR3 DNA reads TGTGCCAGCAGCCACCGGGACTCTAACTATGGCTACACCTTC. Encoded protein: CASSHRDSNYGYTF.

For the CDR3, the DNA is TGTGCCAGCAGCCCGTCTAGCGGGAGCCAAAACATTCAGTACTTC. Amino acid sequence: CASSPSSGSQNIQYF. The chain carries TRBV3-1 (or the pseudogene TRBV3-2) and TRBJ2-4, with 10 bases lining up with TRBD2. The CDR3 spans 15 residues. Trimming at V came to 4 bases and at J to 5 bases, leaving 5 bases not matched to a gene. Germline V lookup: CDR1 LGHDT, CDR2 YNNKEL (reference sequence).

CDR3 in DNA: TGCGCCAGCAGCTTGGGAACAGCAGAGGAAAAACTGTTTTTT. As protein: CASSLGTAEEKLFF. The chain combines TRBV5-1 with TRBJ1-4; D ambiguous. V dropped 0 bases and J dropped 8 bases, with 11 bases sitting between them. From germline, CDR1 is SGHRS and CDR2 YFSETQ. CDR3 length: 14 amino acids.

The J gene is TRBJ2-7, the V gene TRBV9, with 9 bases aligning to TRBD2. The CDR3 length is 18 residues. V was clipped by 4 bases and J by 2 bases; unmatched bases: 16. The germline V gene encodes CDR1 SGDLS and CDR2 YYNGEE. CDR3 in amino acids: CASSPSLPGAGGTYEQYF. CDR3 nucleotide sequence: TGTGCCAGCAGCCCCAGTCTACCGGGAGCGGGAGGAACCTACGAGCAGTACTTC.

The chain uses TRBV7-6 and TRBJ2-5, with a weak D call TRBD2 (5 bases). The V end lost 3 bases, the J end lost 2 bases, and 7 bases lay between the germline ends. Germline CDR1 SGHVS, CDR2 FNYEAQ. The CDR3 totals 13 residues. The CDR3, as DNA: TGTGCCAGCAGCTTCCAGCGGCAAGAGACCCAGTACTTC. Translated, it gives CASSFQRQETQYF.

The chain joins TRBV3-1 (or the pseudogene TRBV3-2) to TRBJ2-1, with TRBD2 matching 16 bases. The CDR3 has 15 residues. The ends lost 7 bases at V and 9 bases at J; junction bases unmatched: 6. Per the germline V gene, CDR1 is LGHDT and CDR2 is YNNKEL (reference sequence). The CDR3 protein is CASTGTSGRAGEQFF. The CDR3 DNA is TGTGCCAGCACCGGGACTAGCGGGAGGGCCGGTGAGCAGTTCTTC.

The chain carries TRBV3-1 (or the pseudogene TRBV3-2) and TRBJ2-7; tentatively, D is TRBD2 (7 bases). CDR3 length: 18 residues. Germline assignment: CDR1 LGHDT and CDR2 YNNKEL (reference sequence). V shed 0 bases and J shed 2 bases, with 20 bases lying between them. The CDR3 sequence: CASSQEGRGHLIPYEQYF. CDR3 sequence (DNA): TGTGCCAGCAGCCAAGAGGGGAGGGGACACCTAATACCCTACGAGCAGTACTTC.

The genes are TRBV6-5 and TRBJ2-4; 8 nucleotides agree with TRBD1. Unmatched junction bases numbered 3, after V lost 6 bases and J lost 8 bases. Germline CDR1 and CDR2: MNHEY and SVGAGI. The CDR3 totals 12 residues. Here the CDR3 DNA reads TGTGCCAGCAGGGACAGGGTTGACATTCAGTACTTC. It translates to CASRDRVDIQYF.

This clone was seen only a few times. The chain carries TRBV27 and TRBJ1-3; 8 bases are a match to TRBD1. From germline, CDR1 is MNHEY and CDR2 SMNVEV (reference sequence). Germline trimming cut 5 bases from V and 0 bases from J; bases unmatched to any gene: 12. The CDR3 length is 18 residues. The CDR3 sequence is CASSPYSGGLSSGNTIYF. CDR3 nucleotide sequence: TGTGCCAGCAGTCCCTACTCAGGGGGCCTGAGCTCTGGAAACACCATATATTTT.

This chain connects TRBV24-1 to TRBJ1-4; D is unclear. The germline V gene encodes CDR1 KGHDR and CDR2 SFDVKD. V gave up 4 bases and J gave up 11 bases, with 10 bases separating them. This CDR3 region has 12 residues. The CDR3 DNA reads as TGTGCCACCAGTGACCCGGGGAGTAAACTGTTTTTT. Its translation is CATSDPGSKLFF.

The chain has TRBV19 and TRBJ1-1; 9 bases are shared with TRBD1. Germline CDR1 LNHDA, CDR2 SQIVND (reference sequence). CDR3 size: 14 residues. Trimming removed 5 bases from V and 4 bases from J; junction bases left unmatched: 5. The CDR3 here is CASSLLQGATEAFF. As DNA, the CDR3 is TGTGCCAGTAGTCTACTACAGGGGGCCACTGAAGCTTTCTTT. The complete variable domain, with remaining parts taken from reference TRBV19 and TRBJ1-1, reads DGGITQSPKYLFRKEGQNVTLSCEQNLNHDAMYWYRQDPGQGLRLIYYSQIVNDFQKGDIAEGYSVSREKKESFPLTVTSAQKNPTAFYLCASSLLQGATEAFFGQGTRLTVV.

The V gene is TRBV18, the J gene TRBJ2-2, with D uncertain. The CDR3 spans 15 residues. V was shortened by 0 bases and J by 6 bases, with 11 bases between the two germline ends. Germline-derived CDR1 and CDR2 are KGHSH and LQKENI. The CDR3 region has the DNA TGTGCCAGCTCACCACCGGTTCTTAGTTCCGGGGAGCTGTTTTTT. Translating gives CASSPPVLSSGELFF.

This clone was counted once. The chain recombines TRBV7-9 with TRBJ1-2, with 7 bases lining up with TRBD1. CDR3 size: 14 residues. Per germline, CDR1 SEHNR and CDR2 FQNEAQ (reference sequence). J lost 8 bases, V lost 1 base, and 7 bases had no gene match. The CDR3 DNA is TGTGCCAGCAGCTTAGGAGACAGGGTTTACGGCTACACCTTC. It encodes CASSLGDRVYGYTF. The whole variable domain, remainder taken from reference TRBV7-9 and TRBJ1-2, is DTGVSQNPRHKITKRGQNVTFRCDPISEHNRLYWYRQTLGQGPEFLTYFQNEAQLEKSRLLSDRFSAERPKGSFSTLEIQRTEQGDSAMYLCASSLGDRVYGYTFGSGTRLTVV.

This rearrangement joins TRBV5-1 to TRBJ2-3; D might be TRBD2 (6 bases). The CDR3 is 14 amino acids. Germline V gene lookup returns CDR1 SGHRS and CDR2 YFSETQ. Trimming left V 3 bases short and J 1 base short, with 9 bases between. The CDR3: CASSSASGTDTQYF. CDR3 sequence (DNA): TGCGCCAGCAGCTCAGCTAGCGGCACAGATACGCAGTATTTT.

Comment on this clone: Other DNA sequences in this sample translate to the same CDR3. V and J are TRBV28 and TRBJ2-2; tentative D call: TRBD2 (5 bases). Germline CDR1 MDHEN, CDR2 SYDVKM. The V gene lost 6 bases and the J gene lost 5 bases, with 16 bases spanning the gap. The length of the CDR3 is 15 residues. The chain's CDR3 is CASSLPGLYTGELFF. CDR3 sequence (DNA): TGTGCCAGCAGCCTTCCCGGACTCTATACCGGGGAGCTGTTTTTT.

The J gene is TRBJ2-3, the V gene TRBV15, with D possibly being TRBD2 (6 bases). The V gene's germline CDR1 is LNHNV and CDR2 YYDKDF (reference sequence). Trimming removed 1 base at V and 5 bases at J, with 19 bases between. This CDR3 spans 17 amino acids. The CDR3 coding sequence is TGTGCCACCAGCAGAGCTCAAACTAGCAGAGGCGGAGATACGCAGTATTTT. Protein sequence: CATSRAQTSRGGDTQYF. The entire variable domain, with the rest obtained from reference TRBV15 and TRBJ2-3, is as follows: DAMVIQNPRYQVTQFGKPVTLSCSQTLNHNVMYWYQQKSSQAPKLLFHYYDKDFNNEADTPDNFQSRRPNTSFCFLDIRSPGLGDTAMYLCATSRAQTSRGGDTQYFGPGTRLTVL.